Listed below are T cell receptor beta chains from one sample, sequenced in a study of blood T cell repertoires in COVID-19. Generated by immunoSEQ multiplex PCR, the TCRdb table keeps only in-frame clones and is missing some. The table records about 220,000 clones, about 87% of them present only once. Material: PBMCs or T cells enriched from blood (not recorded which). These TCRs come from a woman in her thirties who had recovered from COVID-19. Each CDR3 is given with its conserved first and last residue. The order of the fields is D gene, V gene, J gene, clone size, CDR3 protein, CDR3 DNA. The D gene is left open where the match is weak. Clone size is stated in some rows and not others, as once, few, many or a class when expanded.

>-|TRBV29-1|TRBJ1-6|-
CSVSDRKNSPLHF
TGCAGCGTTAGTGACAGGAAGAATTCACCCCTCCACTTT
>-|TRBV5-5|TRBJ1-6|few
CASSLNRAWFSPLHF
TGTGCCAGCAGCTTAAACAGGGCTTGGTTTTCACCCCTCCACTTT
>TRBD2|TRBV4-2|TRBJ2-7|-
CASSPSTSGGDYEQYF
TGTGCCAGCAGCCCCTCAACTAGCGGGGGGGACTACGAGCAGTACTTC
>TRBD2|TRBV7-2|TRBJ2-7|-
CASSLDVAGGYEQYF
TGTGCCAGCAGCTTAGATGTTGCGGGGGGCTACGAGCAGTACTTC
>-|TRBV4-2|TRBJ2-7|-
CASSQDEGSEQYF
TGTGCCAGCAGCCAAGATGAGGGAAGCGAGCAGTACTTC
>TRBD1|TRBV10-3|TRBJ2-3|-
CAISDRGSDTQYF
TGTGCCATCAGTGACAGGGGGTCAGATACGCAGTATTTT
>-|TRBV4-3|TRBJ1-1|-
CASSRWVSGDTEAFF
TGCGCCAGCAGCCGATGGGTCTCCGGGGACACTGAAGCTTTCTTT
>TRBD1|TRBV7-9|TRBJ1-2|once
CASSFPDRPNYGYTF
TGTGCCAGCAGCTTCCCGGACAGGCCAAACTATGGCTACACCTTC
>TRBD1|TRBV5-6|TRBJ2-3|once
CASSPTGSDTQYF
TGTGCCAGCAGCCCGACAGGGTCAGATACGCAGTATTTT
>TRBD2|TRBV4-1|TRBJ2-3|few
CASSQDPSSGGSTDTQYF
TGCGCCAGCAGCCAAGATCCCTCTAGCGGGGGGAGCACAGATACGCAGTATTTT
>-|TRBV6-2/TRBV6-3|TRBJ1-5|-
CASSWIGEGNQPQHF
TGTGCCAGCAGTTGGATCGGGGAAGGCAATCAGCCCCAGCATTTT
>TRBD1|TRBV27|TRBJ1-2|-
CASSLSLGTGPYYGYTF
TGTGCCAGCAGTTTATCCCTGGGGACAGGGCCCTACTATGGCTACACCTTC
>TRBD1|TRBV18|TRBJ1-2|few
CASSPLILGTGGLNSGYTF
TGTGCCAGCTCACCACTTATACTCGGGACAGGGGGCCTAAATAGTGGCTACACCTTC
>TRBD1|TRBV29-1|TRBJ1-2|-
CSVVDRGLPNYGYTF
TGCAGCGTTGTGGACAGGGGGCTTCCTAACTATGGCTACACCTTC
>TRBD1|TRBV5-1|TRBJ2-7|-
CASSLEGTGWSYEQYF
TGCGCCAGCAGCTTGGAAGGGACAGGGTGGTCCTACGAGCAGTACTTC
>-|TRBV5-1|TRBJ2-2|-
CASSLAEDLFGELFF
TGCGCCAGCAGCTTGGCCGAGGACTTATTCGGGGAGCTGTTTTTT
>-|TRBV28|TRBJ1-1|-
CASSFPSGSEAFF
TGTGCCAGCAGTTTCCCTTCCGGGTCTGAAGCTTTCTTT
>TRBD2|TRBV5-6|TRBJ2-1|-
CASSLTGGTINEQFF
TGTGCCAGCAGCTTGACGGGGGGGACCATCAATGAGCAGTTCTTC
>-|TRBV2|TRBJ1-2|-
CASSEAGGDGYTF
TGTGCCAGCAGTGAAGCAGGCGGTGATGGCTACACCTTC
>TRBD1|TRBV6-2/TRBV6-3|TRBJ2-1|once
CASSSGQGVSNEQFF
TGTGCCAGCAGTTCGGGACAGGGGGTGTCGAATGAGCAGTTCTTC
>TRBD1|TRBV6-2/TRBV6-3|TRBJ1-4|-
CASSSDRDRGIEKLFF
TGTGCCAGCAGTTCGGACCGGGACAGGGGTATAGAAAAACTGTTTTTT
>TRBD2|TRBV9|TRBJ2-3|-
CASSVASGGPTDTQYF
TGTGCCAGCAGCGTAGCTAGCGGGGGGCCGACAGATACGCAGTATTTT
>-|TRBV7-3|TRBJ2-1|-
CASSKTQGNEQFF
TGTGCCAGCAGCAAAACGCAGGGAAATGAGCAGTTCTTC
>-|TRBV29-1|TRBJ1-1|-
CSVVGGGTEAFF
TGCAGCGTTGTTGGGGGAGGGACTGAAGCTTTCTTT
>TRBD2|TRBV6-2/TRBV6-3|TRBJ2-2|medium-sized
CASSYATSGGAGELFF
TGTGCCAGCAGTTACGCGACTAGCGGGGGGGCCGGGGAGCTGTTTTTT
>TRBD1|TRBV18|TRBJ2-4|once
CASSPGTERAQYF
TGTGCCAGCTCACCCGGGACAGAAAGGGCTCAGTACTTC
>TRBD2|TRBV6-5|TRBJ2-7|-
CASSYLTSGALGEQYF
TGTGCCAGCAGTTACTTGACTAGCGGGGCTTTAGGCGAGCAGTACTTC
>TRBD1|TRBV4-2|TRBJ1-2|-
CASSPGTGSYGYTF
TGTGCCAGCAGCCCTGGGACAGGCTCCTATGGCTACACCTTC
>-|TRBV19|TRBJ1-1|few
CASGGTVNTEAFF
TGTGCCAGTGGGGGGACCGTGAACACTGAAGCTTTCTTT
>-|TRBV18|TRBJ1-2|-
CASSPAGADYGYTF
TGTGCCAGCTCACCAGCAGGGGCTGACTATGGCTACACCTTC
>TRBD1|TRBV5-1|TRBJ2-5|-
CASSPQTGMKGETQYF
TGCGCCAGCAGCCCCCAGACAGGGATGAAGGGTGAGACCCAGTACTTC
>TRBD2|TRBV2|TRBJ2-7|-
CASSDVAGGPYEQYF
TGTGCCAGCAGTGACGTAGCGGGGGGGCCGTACGAGCAGTACTTC
>-|TRBV5-6|TRBJ2-2|-
CASSSSGKNTGELFF
TGTGCCAGCAGCTCCTCTGGCAAAAACACCGGGGAGCTGTTTTTT
>-|TRBV27|TRBJ1-6|-
CASSRALDSSSYNSPLHF
TGTGCCAGCAGCCGGGCCTTGGACTCGAGCTCCTATAATTCACCCCTCCACTTT
>-|TRBV3-1/TRBV3-2|TRBJ2-2|-
CASSSRAETGELFF
TGTGCCAGCAGCTCCCGAGCGGAGACCGGGGAGCTGTTTTTT
>-|TRBV7-2|TRBJ2-5|few
CASSFTDQETQYF
TGTGCCAGCAGCTTTACAGACCAAGAGACCCAGTACTTC
>-|TRBV2|TRBJ1-5|-
CASSEINGSNQPQHF
TGTGCCAGCAGTGAGATAAACGGTAGCAATCAGCCCCAGCATTTT
>-|TRBV2|TRBJ1-4|-
CASSLTRPIGGGGKLFF
TGTGCCAGCAGTCTAACCCGGCCCATTGGTGGCGGGGGAAAACTGTTTTTT
>-|TRBV3-1/TRBV3-2|TRBJ2-7|-
CASSQDPQGGYEQYF
TGTGCCAGCAGCCAAGATCCCCAGGGTGGCTACGAGCAGTACTTC
>-|TRBV5-4|TRBJ2-3|-
CASSLEGIPTDTQYF
TGTGCCAGCAGCTTGGAGGGGATCCCCACAGATACGCAGTATTTT
>TRBD2|TRBV7-3|TRBJ2-1|once
CASSYGTNSYNEQFF
TGTGCCAGCAGCTATGGGACTAACTCCTACAATGAGCAGTTCTTC